This T cell receptor (beta chain) was captured in a study of OX40 agonist ivuxolimab in advanced cancers. Overall study context: Patients were treated with intravenous ivuxolimab, dosed at 0.01 to 10 mg/kg and infused every 2 weeks. Dose-escalation cases comprised hepatocellular carcinoma, melanoma, renal cell or head and neck cancer.

Study-wide results and caveats: At 0.1-3.0 mg/kg, partial responders had clonal expansion among the lowest observed.

This CDR3 has 14 amino acids. J was trimmed by 3 bases and V by 5 bases; bases with no gene match: 4. Germline V gene sequence: CDR1 SGHVS, CDR2 FNYEAQ. This clone appeared a few times. Its antigen is as yet unknown. Here immunoSEQ multiplex PCR was the method, and the copy in TCRdb shows in-frame clones only, minus some. The sample includes roughly 45,000 clones, less than 85% of them seen just once. The source is an adult with an advanced solid tumor such as melanoma, head and neck, liver or kidney cancer. The chain is built from TRBV7-6 and TRBJ2-7; TRBD1 agrees at 10 bases. The source was CD4+ or CD8+ T cells sorted from blood, collected in a trial of the OX40 agonist ivuxolimab. The DNA of the CDR3 is TGTGCCAGCAGCGCGGGACAGGGGATCTACGAGCAGTACTTC. Translated, it gives CASSAGQGIYEQYF. The full variable domain, in which reference TRBV7-6 and TRBJ2-7 provide the parts outside the CDR3, is GAGVSQSPRYKVTKRGQDVALRCDPISGHVSLYWYRQALGQGPEFLTYFNYEAQQDKSGLPNDRFSAERPEGSISTLTIQRTEQRDSAMYRCASSAGQGIYEQYFGPGTRLTVT.